These 10 T cell receptor beta chains share one sample of origin, sequenced in a study of shared clonotypes between healthy human individuals. Sequencing used immunoSEQ multiplex PCR; TCRdb keeps in-frame clones, though not all of them. The sample yields 1.5 million to 2.5 million clones, 85% to 95% seen once. CD45RO-negative, CCR7-selected cells formed the naive CD8 fraction, which excluded terminally differentiated effector memory CD45RA+ cells. Sequences were obtained from naive CD8+ T cells sorted from blood. All receptors derive from a young man in good health.

The chain joins TRBV7-9 to TRBJ2-5; possibly TRBD1 or TRBD2 for D (5 bases each). This CDR3 has 15 amino acids. Germline V lookup: CDR1 SEHNR, CDR2 FQNEAQ (reference sequence). Trimming cost V 2 bases and J 0 bases, with 10 bases left between them. This CDR3 is CASSLTQGHQETQYF. The CDR3 DNA sequence: TGTGCCAGCAGCTTAACCCAGGGACACCAAGAGACCCAGTACTTC. Supplemented by reference TRBV7-9 and TRBJ2-5, the full variable domain reads DTGVSQNPRHKITKRGQNVTFRCDPISEHNRLYWYRQTLGQGPEFLTYFQNEAQLEKSRLLSDRFSAERPKGSFSTLEIQRTEQGDSAMYLCASSLTQGHQETQYFGPGTRLLVL.

This clone was seen a few times. Within the sample, other DNA sequences also encode this same CDR3. The V gene is TRBV4-3, the J gene TRBJ2-7; D may be TRBD1 (5 bases). Germline loops: CDR1 LGHNA, CDR2 YSLEER. The CDR3 consists of 14 residues. Trimming left V 0 bases short and J 0 bases short, with 6 bases between. CDR3 protein: CASSQDRVSYEQYF. CDR3 nucleotide sequence: TGCGCCAGCAGCCAAGACAGGGTCTCCTACGAGCAGTACTTC.

In regard to this clone: Other nucleotide sequences in the sample specify the same CDR3. The chain couples TRBV6-1 to TRBJ1-1; D is possibly TRBD1 (6 bases). The CDR3 contains 13 residues. Deletions cut 3 bases from V and 1 base from J, with 6 bases between. CDR1 and CDR2 from the germline V gene are MNHNS and SASEGT. CDR3 loop: CASSDRGNTEAFF. The DNA of the CDR3 is TGTGCCAGCAGTGACAGGGGGAACACTGAAGCTTTCTTT.

This chain uses TRBV12-2 with TRBJ1-5; TRBD1 reflects the table's D call only, with no check against the DNA. TRBV12-2 is tagged as a pseudogene. The CDR3 has 23 residues. CDR3 loop: CASRLAERRVSAGRKWSNQPQHF. The CDR3 bases are TGTGCAAGTCGCTTAGCCGAGCGCCGGGTATCAGCAGGGCGGAAATGGAGCAATCAGCCCCAGCATTTT.

The chain is built from TRBV15 and TRBJ2-7; D tentatively fits TRBD1 or TRBD2 (5 bases each). The CDR3 extends over 14 amino acids. Trimming cost V 5 bases and J 6 bases, with 17 bases left between them. CDR1 and CDR2 (germline): LNHNV, YYDKDF (reference sequence). The DNA of the CDR3 is TGTGCCACCAGCCGGGACCGATCATCTGGCGAGCAGTACTTC. Residues: CATSRDRSSGEQYF.

The chain recombines TRBV10-3 with TRBJ2-1; D not resolved. V dropped 7 bases and J dropped 8 bases, with 15 bases sitting between them. Germline V gene sequence: CDR1 ENHRY, CDR2 SYGVKD. This CDR3 is built from 13 residues. The CDR3 DNA sequence: TGTGCCATCACCCCAGAACCTAGTGATGAGCAGTTCTTC. Translating gives CAITPEPSDEQFF.

The chain couples TRBV11-2 to TRBJ2-1; 7 bases align to TRBD1. The CDR3 loop spans 14 amino acids. Trimming took 6 bases from V and 3 from J; bases not matched to a gene: 5. Germline V lookup: CDR1 SGHAT, CDR2 FQNNGV. CDR3 bases: TGTGCCAGCAGTATCCGGACAGGCTACAATGAGCAGTTCTTC. Amino acids: CASSIRTGYNEQFF.

The chain joins TRBV7-8 to TRBJ2-1; D gene uncertain. Germline V lookup: CDR1 SGHVS, CDR2 FQNEAQ. The CDR3 has 14 amino acids. The V and J ends lost 5 bases and 9 bases respectively, with 17 bases between them. Here the CDR3 DNA reads TGTGCCAGCAGCATCTATAGTAGCCGGGTTGAGCAGTTCTTC. Protein sequence: CASSIYSSRVEQFF.

Notes on this clone: Distinct nucleotide sequences in the sample also encode this CDR3. The genes are TRBV19 and TRBJ2-2; D is unresolved. Germline-derived CDR1 and CDR2 are LNHDA and SQIVND (reference sequence). This CDR3 region has 11 residues. Deletions cut 6 bases from V and 3 bases from J, with 2 bases between. DNA for the CDR3: TGTGCCAGTAGCTACACCGGGGAGCTGTTTTTT. It codes for CASSYTGELFF.

The rearrangement links TRBV15 to TRBJ1-4, with a weak D call TRBD1 (5 bases). The CDR3 covers 15 residues. Trimming left V 1 base short and J 6 bases short, with 12 bases between. The germline V gene has CDR1 LNHNV and CDR2 YYDKDF (reference sequence). In nucleotides, the CDR3 is TGTGCCACCAGCAGAGTCCAGGGCCTTTATGAAAAACTGTTTTTT. Amino acids: CATSRVQGLYEKLFF.